This T cell receptor (beta chain) was documented in a study of early T cells in non-severe SARS-CoV-2 infection. On the study more broadly: The chains were unpaired, and the sequenced material was bulk RNA from unsorted whole blood.

V was cut by 6 bases and J by 6 bases, with 8 bases left in between. Per the germline V gene, CDR1 is DFQATT and CDR2 is SNEGSKA (reference sequence). The CDR3 length is 10 residues. TCRdb called the 5' RACE reads again in MiXCR, with one record for every CDR3 protein. The sample lists about 68,000 distinct CDR3 sequences, about 11% occurring once. This clonotype was seen more than once but under ten times. The sequence came from an adult who was a healthcare worker with PCR-confirmed SARS-CoV-2 infection or an uninfected control (not recorded which). Sequenced material: whole blood. The chain recombines TRBV20-1 with TRBJ1-1; no firm D call. The CDR3 sequence is CSARLAEAFF. The CDR3 DNA follows: TGCAGTGCCAGGCTGGCTGAAGCTTTCTTT.